The clone carrying this T cell receptor beta chain was counted at least ten times. The target antigen is unknown. The sequence runs out 3 residues before the end of the CDR3; the remainder is reconstructed from the germline J gene. This sample was taken from a study of T cell clonality in common variable immunodeficiency. Sequencing was performed with immunoSEQ multiplex PCR; in TCRdb, only in-frame clones are kept and a portion is missing. The sample yields 80,000 or so clones, without any singletons. CDR3 size: 14 residues. Germline V lookup: CDR1 SGHNT, CDR2 YYREEE (reference sequence). Trimming cost V 4 bases and J 8 bases; bases outside gene matches: 4. Overall study results and limits: Compared with healthy controls, CVID subjects showed increased TCRbeta clonality, mostly in about a third. Patient heterogeneity in the CVID cohort limited correlations between repertoire features and clinical complications.

The chain joins TRBV5-4 to TRBJ2-1; 12 nucleotides match TRBD2. Sequencing was carried out using peripheral blood mononuclear cells. This receptor was identified in a person aged 18-70 years in good health. The sequenced CDR3 bases are TGTGCCAGCAGCATCGGACTAGCGGGATATGAG. Amino acids: CASSIGLAGYE. The full CDR3 reads CASSIGLAGYEQFF.